A selection of T cell receptor beta chains follows, all from one sample in a study of blood T cell repertoires in COVID-19. Sequencing used immunoSEQ multiplex PCR; TCRdb keeps in-frame clones, though not all of them. The sample lists hundreds of thousands of clones, 65% to 90% occurring once. The specimen sequenced was peripheral blood. The receptors originated from a woman in her seventies with COVID-19, enrolled during active disease. Both conserved end residues are trimmed from each CDR3. Each record gives: CDR3 protein, V gene, J gene.

CDR3aa: ASSERRVQDTQY
v_gene: TRBV25-1
j_gene: TRBJ2-3

CDR3aa: ASSLVSSYEKLF
v_gene: TRBV5-8
j_gene: TRBJ1-4

CDR3aa: ASAMDRGGAF
v_gene: TRBV12-5
j_gene: TRBJ1-1

CDR3aa: ASSQDGGAPYEQY
v_gene: TRBV4-1
j_gene: TRBJ2-7

CDR3aa: ATSDSGQGGGYT
v_gene: TRBV24-1
j_gene: TRBJ1-2

CDR3aa: ASSPAERGPNEQF
v_gene: TRBV19
j_gene: TRBJ2-1

CDR3aa: ASSYSGVYGYT
v_gene: TRBV6-5
j_gene: TRBJ1-2

CDR3aa: ASSLISGGTLTDTQY
v_gene: TRBV7-3
j_gene: TRBJ2-3

CDR3aa: ASSLSAGAYEQY
v_gene: TRBV11-2
j_gene: TRBJ2-7

CDR3aa: SVDGGFPFTDTQY
v_gene: TRBV29-1
j_gene: TRBJ2-3

CDR3aa: ATSRGRGHTEAF
v_gene: TRBV15
j_gene: TRBJ1-1

CDR3aa: ASSPGGATSTDTQY
v_gene: TRBV9
j_gene: TRBJ2-3

CDR3aa: ATSGRTSGGGQETQY
v_gene: TRBV24-1
j_gene: TRBJ2-5